These T cell receptor beta chains were read from a single sample in a study of blood T cells in healthy people across ages. TCRdb reprocessed the 5' RACE reads via MiXCR and lists one record per CDR3 protein. The sample lists roughly 1,700,000 distinct CDR3 sequences; 28% were seen once. The sequencing sample was made of blood. The receptors come from a woman aged 25-40 years in good health. Both conserved end residues are trimmed from each CDR3.

TRBJ2-1 | TRBV4-3 | 9 | ASSHPLREF
TRBJ1-2 | TRBV4-3 | 12 | ASSQVQELYGYT
TRBJ2-7 | TRBV20-1 | 12 | SARATTSSYEQY
TRBJ1-4 | TRBV7-2 | 12 | ASSLQGAVEKLF
TRBJ2-1 | TRBV20-1 | 11 | SAPEGSTSEQF
TRBJ2-1 | TRBV24-1 | 15 | ATSDTGSRLAGSEQF
TRBJ2-4 | TRBV20-1 | 12 | SVPRDLAKNIQY
TRBJ2-3 | TRBV11-2 | 14 | ASSNPGTGYTDTQY
TRBJ1-2 | TRBV2 | 15 | ASSQTKPGQVLDGYT
TRBJ2-7 | TRBV6-2/TRBV6-3 | 11 | ASSSGFGVEQY
TRBJ2-1 | TRBV11-2 | 14 | ASSSYRDGARNEQF
TRBJ1-2 | TRBV6-6 | 14 | ASSYLGPTGRYGYT
TRBJ2-3 | TRBV21-1 | 10 | ASSNWGDTQY
TRBJ2-1 | TRBV4-3 | 13 | ASSQGSGSHNEQF
TRBJ2-5 | TRBV7-9 | 13 | ASSLVLGTSETQY
TRBJ1-2 | TRBV12-3/TRBV12-4 | 13 | ASSFAGGAGYGYT
TRBJ2-1 | TRBV5-1 | 13 | ASCRDPQTYNEQF
TRBJ2-5 | TRBV6-5 | 14 | ASGAGYLGYQETQY